A selection of T cell receptor beta chains follows, all from one sample in a study of cytomegalovirus exposure and HLA in healthy donors. Clones were read by immunoSEQ multiplex PCR, and TCRdb kept only the in-frame ones, dropping some. Of roughly 110,000 clones in the sample, 71% were seen once. Material for sequencing was PBMCs. Receptors were obtained from a female donor in good health and CMV-seronegative. CDR3s include the opening cysteine and the closing phenylalanine or tryptophan.

V gene: TRBV27
CDR3 length: 14
J gene: TRBJ1-5
CDR3 protein: CASSPPGTYQPQHF

V gene: TRBV6-1
CDR3 length: 13
J gene: .
CDR3 protein: CASRAGRAYEQYF

V gene: TRBV10-3
CDR3 length: 15
J gene: TRBJ1-2
CDR3 protein: CAISESGGAAYGYTF

V gene: TRBV7-9
CDR3 length: 14
J gene: TRBJ1-3
CDR3 protein: CASSFEGAGNTIYF

V gene: TRBV6-5
CDR3 length: 16
J gene: TRBJ2-3
CDR3 protein: CASSYTELAGKMAQYF

V gene: TRBV14
CDR3 length: 15
J gene: TRBJ2-1
CDR3 protein: CASSHFGVSYNEQFF

V gene: TRBV28
CDR3 length: 14
J gene: TRBJ1-5
CDR3 protein: CASSLRTGFEPQHF

V gene: TRBV5-4
CDR3 length: 14
J gene: TRBJ1-3
CDR3 protein: CASSSDRVYNTIYF

V gene: TRBV19
CDR3 length: 16
J gene: TRBJ1-5
CDR3 protein: CASSPPGQLHNQPQHF

V gene: TRBV4-1
CDR3 length: 16
J gene: TRBJ2-3
CDR3 protein: CSSSPLLAVFTDTQYF

V gene: TRBV30
CDR3 length: 13
J gene: TRBJ2-3
CDR3 protein: CAWSRRGADTQYF

V gene: TRBV9
CDR3 length: 13
J gene: TRBJ1-2
CDR3 protein: CASSAISRGGYTF

V gene: TRBV27
CDR3 length: 14
J gene: TRBJ2-2
CDR3 protein: CASSFSGGDSGLFF

V gene: TRBV5-1
CDR3 length: 16
J gene: TRBJ2-4
CDR3 protein: CASSLDQASGTNIQYF

V gene: TRBV30
CDR3 length: 15
J gene: TRBJ2-1
CDR3 protein: CAWSVGSGRYNEQFF

V gene: TRBV5-1
CDR3 length: 16
J gene: TRBJ2-7
CDR3 protein: CASSLDSPFFLDEQYF